A selection of T cell receptor beta chains follows, all from one sample in a study of T cells after posttransplantation cyclophosphamide. Assay used: immunoSEQ multiplex PCR; TCRdb lists only in-frame clones, some missing. The specimen has about 12,000 clones, none found just once. Sequences were derived from PBMCs, sampled after allogeneic stem cell transplant with posttransplant cyclophosphamide. These receptors originate from a female patient in her thirties or forties who received an allogeneic stem cell transplant from an unrelated donor, was CMV-positive, and had acute GVHD only. A share of the T cells may be of graft donor origin. Both conserved end residues are part of each CDR3. A D gene is named only where the DNA matches it firmly. Clone size is shown for a subset of rows, as once, few, many or a class of expanded clone.

clone size	V gene	J gene	D gene	CDR3 protein	CDR3 DNA
many	TRBV28	TRBJ1-2	.	CASSPIGRGKSYGYTF	TGTGCCAGCAGCCCCATCGGAAGGGGCAAGAGCTATGGCTACACCTTC
many	TRBV10-3	TRBJ2-2	TRBD2	CASHLNGGTNTGELFF	TGTGCCAGCCACCTTAACGGGGGGACGAACACCGGGGAGCTGTTTTTT
many	TRBV7-2	TRBJ2-5	TRBD2	CASSLGPYWTSSGETQYF	TGTGCCAGCAGCTTGGGCCCATACTGGACTAGCTCGGGAGAGACCCAGTACTTC
.	TRBV9	TRBJ1-5	.	CASSAAGGGNQPQHF	TGTGCCAGCAGCGCGGCGGGGGGCGGCAATCAGCCCCAGCATTTT
many	TRBV6-5	TRBJ1-2	.	CASSYFDGGYGGYTF	TGTGCCAGCAGTTACTTCGACGGAGGCTATGGTGGCTACACCTTC
few	TRBV9	TRBJ2-7	.	CASSVLGGGGEQYF	TGTGCCAGCAGCGTACTCGGGGGTGGGGGGGAGCAGTACTTC
many	TRBV27	TRBJ2-7	.	CASSTSNEQYF	TGTGCCAGCAGTACTAGCAACGAGCAGTACTTC
few	TRBV5-1	TRBJ2-4	TRBD1	CASSLASTGGENIQYF	TGCGCCAGCAGCTTGGCGTCGACAGGGGGCGAAAACATTCAGTACTTC
many	TRBV11-2	TRBJ1-5	.	CASSLEGGPGQPQHF	TGTGCCAGCAGCTTAGAGGGGGGGCCTGGGCAGCCCCAGCATTTT
many	TRBV30	TRBJ1-1	.	CAWSVLGIPRSAAFF	TGTGCCTGGAGTGTACTAGGGATACCTCGGAGCGCAGCTTTCTTT
many	TRBV7-9	TRBJ2-3	TRBD2	CASSLESGGTQYF	TGTGCCAGCAGCTTAGAATCGGGGGGAACGCAGTATTTT
many	TRBV2	TRBJ2-3	.	CASKILRSQDTQYF	TGTGCCAGCAAGATACTACGATCGCAGGATACGCAGTATTTT
.	TRBV9	TRBJ2-3	TRBD2	CASSTSGASTDTQYF	TGTGCCAGCAGCACCAGCGGGGCTAGCACAGATACGCAGTATTTT
few	TRBV4-2	TRBJ2-7	.	CASSQDQGRYYEQYF	TGTGCCAGCAGCCAAGATCAGGGCAGGTACTACGAGCAGTACTTC
many	TRBV5-1	TRBJ2-1	TRBD2	CASSLGGLAIFEQFF	TGCGCCAGCAGCTTGGGCGGACTAGCGATTTTTGAGCAGTTCTTC
many	TRBV5-4	TRBJ2-7	TRBD2	CASSQGLAYSYEQYF	TGTGCCAGCAGCCAGGGACTAGCGTATTCCTACGAGCAGTACTTC
few	TRBV5-4	TRBJ1-1	.	CASSEPGVAEAFF	TGTGCCAGCAGTGAACCAGGGGTGGCTGAAGCTTTCTTT